These 3 T cell receptor beta chains came from one sample sequenced in a study of T-cell reconstitution after alpha-beta-depleted transplantation in children. Unique molecular identifiers were used in preparing the TCRbeta library. In TCRdb, the PCR reads were re-called with MiXCR into one record per CDR3 protein. Altogether about 980,000 distinct CDR3 sequences are present, about 30% being singletons, with the ten largest covering 28%. This specimen consisted of PBMCs, mostly from graft donor cells, obtained 360 days after TCRalphabeta/CD19-depleted stem cell transplant. All receptors come from a boy in the first two years of life who had a stem cell transplant for SCID, so the T cells may come from the graft donor.

This clonotype was seen a few times. This rearrangement joins TRBV5-1 to TRBJ2-1, with TRBD1 identical over 8 bases. The CDR3 contains 15 residues. With V trimmed by 2 bases and J by 8 bases, 9 bases remained unmatched. Germline-derived CDR1 and CDR2 are SGHRS and YFSETQ. The CDR3 DNA sequence: TGCGCCAGCAGCTTCCCGGACAGGGTGAGCGATGAGCAGTTCTTC. Translated: CASSFPDRVSDEQFF. Full variable domain (rest looked up from reference TRBV5-1 and TRBJ2-1): KAGVTQTPRYLIKTRGQQVTLSCSPISGHRSVSWYQQTPGQGLQFLFEYFSETQRNKGNFPGRFSGRQFSNSRSEMNVSTLELGDSALYLCASSFPDRVSDEQFFGPGTRLTVL.

The genes are TRBV20-1 and TRBJ1-1; D gene uncertain. In germline, CDR1 is DFQATT, CDR2 SNEGSKA (reference sequence). The CDR3 totals 14 residues. V gave up 0 bases and J gave up 6 bases, with 14 bases separating them. For the CDR3, the DNA is TGCAGTGCTAGAGACAGGCTGACGTACCCTGAAGCTTTCTTT. Its translation is CSARDRLTYPEAFF.

The chain carries TRBV20-1 and TRBJ1-4; 8 bases map to TRBD1. J was trimmed by 2 bases and V by 5 bases; bases with no gene match: 4. Germline CDR1 reads DFQATT; CDR2 reads SNEGSKA (reference sequence). The CDR3 is 14 residues long. In DNA, the CDR3 is TGCAGTGCTCCTGGACAGGGCACTAATGAAAAACTGTTTTTT. Amino acid sequence: CSAPGQGTNEKLFF.